This entry is about one TCR beta chain. The data were taken from a study of CD8 T cells in Susac syndrome. Reverse transcription of roughly 0.45 to 1 ug RNA was performed with random hexamers. By means of immunoSEQ multiplex PCR, TCR beta CDR3 spanning 54 Vbeta and 13 Jbeta underwent amplification. TCRdb analysed the immunoSEQ multiplex PCR reads with MiXCR anew, one entry per CDR3 protein. Counted here are approximately 170,000 distinct CDR3 sequences, about 90% occurring once; the ten biggest clones make up around 0.08%. This TCR came from a human donor in good health. The sequenced sample consisted of CD4+ T cells from PBMCs.

The CDR3 loop is CASSFQGGVEAFF. The CDR3, as DNA: TGTGCCAGCAGCTTCCAGGGGGGGGTTGAAGCTTTCTTT. The rearrangement joins TRBV7-9 to TRBJ1-1; TRBD1 matches at 7 bases. Trimming cost V 3 bases and J 7 bases; bases outside gene matches: 5. The germline V gene has CDR1 SEHNR and CDR2 FQNEAQ (reference sequence). The CDR3 extends over 13 amino acids.